This TCR beta chain was identified in a study of blood T cell repertoires in COVID-19. Turning to the study itself: Acute and convalescent COVID-19 specimens originated in the United States, Italy and Spain. Sources were T cells, B-cell-depleted T cells, or PBMCs; the material itself was cDNA or gDNA.

Authors' methods: Estimated nucleated cell counts came from reference gene primer amplification. Using immunoSEQ multiplex PCR, the repertoire was profiled, and TCRdb retains in-frame clones only, with some absent. The V and J calls and clone size were taken over from that table, and D and trimming were inferred from the DNA. The table lists tens of thousands of clones, around 86% of them singletons. The CDR3 length is 17 residues. The germline V gene encodes CDR1 MNHNS and CDR2 SASEGT. J was trimmed by 4 bases and V by 3 bases; bases with no gene match: 13. V is TRBV6-1 and J is TRBJ2-7; 9 bases fit TRBD1. Sample: peripheral blood. This TCR came from a man aged 50-60 years with active COVID-19. CDR3 region: CASSERQGGPAEYEQYF. CDR3 nucleotide sequence: TGTGCCAGCAGTGAGAGACAGGGGGGCCCCGCTGAATACGAGCAGTACTTC.